This T cell receptor (beta chain) was obtained from a study of identical twins. This clonotype was counted ten times or more. MiXCR was run by TCRdb on the 5' RACE reads, yielding one entry per CDR3 protein. This table has some 500,000 distinct CDR3 sequences, just under 10% appearing once. The sample also formed part of further work on yellow fever vaccine responses in identical twins.

Sequencing was carried out using PBMCs. This TCR was sampled from a woman between 18 and 30 years old in good health.

CDR3 sequence: CASSLRTSGSTGELFF. The CDR3 DNA follows: TGTGCCAGCAGCCTACGGACTAGCGGGAGTACCGGGGAGCTGTTTTTT. The chain links TRBV5-6 to TRBJ2-2, with 13 positions matching TRBD2. Unmatched junction bases numbered 5, after V lost 4 bases and J lost 5 bases. The CDR3 contains 16 residues. Per germline, CDR1 SGHDT and CDR2 YYEEEE. Full variable domain (rest looked up from reference TRBV5-6 and TRBJ2-2): DAGVTQSPTHLIKTRGQQVTLRCSPKSGHDTVSWYQQALGQGPQFIFQYYEEEERQRGNFPDRFSGHQFPNYSSELNVNALLLGDSALYLCASSLRTSGSTGELFFGEGSRLTVL.